This TCR beta chain emerged from a study of immune evolution from preneoplasia to lung adenocarcinoma. The germline V gene encodes CDR1 MNHEY and CDR2 SVGAGI. The CDR3 sequence is 15 residues long. V shed 0 bases and J shed 2 bases, with 8 bases lying between them. This clone appeared once. What it recognizes is unknown. Broader study findings: Top clone share appeared to fall from AAH through AIS, MIA, adenocarcinoma. Normal lung had highest clonality; later lesions appeared denser, more diverse.

Patient tissue came from resections in Japan or China, 2014–2017. Clones were sequenced by immunoSEQ multiplex PCR, and TCRdb holds only the in-frame ones, with some missing. The sample has several thousand clones, 77% seen once. This chain uses TRBV6-5 with TRBJ2-1; the D gene is possibly TRBD1 (5 bases). The sample comprised FFPE adjacent normal lung tissue. The clonotype comes from a person aged 55-80 years with lung adenocarcinoma. CDR3: CASSYSQGPYNEQFF. CDR3 DNA sequence: TGTGCCAGCAGTTACTCGCAGGGTCCCTACAATGAGCAGTTCTTC.